This T cell receptor (beta chain) was sequenced during a study of blood T cell repertoires in COVID-19. Study-wide context: From the United States, Italy and Spain came samples of acute and convalescent COVID-19. Nucleic acid was either cDNA or gDNA, and it came from T cells, B-cell-depleted T cells, or PBMCs.

Clones were read by immunoSEQ multiplex PCR, and TCRdb kept only the in-frame ones, dropping some. The sample yields around 230,000 clones, 86% seen once. Germline-derived CDR1 and CDR2 are MDHEN and SYDVKM. This CDR3 has 14 residues. With V trimmed by 6 bases and J by 4 bases, 5 bases remained unmatched. V and J are TRBV28 and TRBJ1-5; TRBD1 agrees at 8 bases. Sequencing was performed on peripheral blood. This TCR was recovered from a man aged 25 to 45 who had recovered from COVID-19. CDR3 sequence (DNA): TGTGCCAGCAGGAGGACAGGGCGGAATCAGCCCCAGCATTTT. Its protein product is CASRRTGRNQPQHF.